This T cell receptor (beta chain) stems from a study of identical twins (dated by TCRdb to the mid-2010s). For the study in its entirety: To test whether fetal clonotypes persist, the study used deep sequencing on TCR alpha and beta repertoires from monozygotic twins, unrelated adults of various ages, and cord blood. To rule out contamination, replicate twin experiments were performed at different times with different library preparation protocols. Study-level results and caveats: Compared with coincidental sharing between unrelated individuals, an excess of low generation-probability sequences was observed among out-of-frame TCR alpha sequences shared between twins. In monozygotic twins, recombination models systematically underestimated out-of-frame TCR alpha sharing, but the models matched the sharing seen between unrelated individuals. Zero-insertion analyses could be partly confounded by invariant T cells such as MAIT and iNKT, although diverse VJ usage argued against such confounding for most clonotypes. Because the same donors could not be followed over many years, the conclusions depended on cross-sectional statistical analysis. Excess twin sharing in beta out-of-frame sequences was weaker because fewer shared sequences lowered the signal-to-noise ratio. Fewer insertions were carried by abundant cord blood beta clonotypes; a weaker similar trend was observed in young adult naive repertoires, while no such trend was observed in memory repertoires.

This clonotype was seen a few times. Its antigen is unknown. Base qualities are not recorded, but no much larger clone differs from it by a single base. Only healthy Caucasian donors were included. The twin cohort comprised three pairs of female monozygotic twins, all aged roughly 18 to 30 years. Miltenyi CD45RO+ enrichment and human naive T-cell isolation kits were used to isolate memory (CD45RO+) and naive T cells from PBMC. The CDR3 goes from the cysteine to the phenylalanine over 14 residues. CDR3 DNA is the only sequence kept; it has 42 bases, read in frame from the first base. V lost 6 bases and J lost 4 bases; the stretch between them is 13 bases long. The germline V gene supplies CDR1 MDHEN and CDR2 SYDVKM. Library prep was done by 5' RACE. The reads were generated on an Illumina HiSeq 2000. A universal primer binding site was added through template switching, and the final cDNA carried a unique molecular identifier so that TCR cDNA molecules could be counted accurately. Specific primers in the conserved constant-segment region were used to synthesize first-strand cDNA for the TCR alpha and beta chains. To control for contamination, every cDNA library was double barcoded, receiving both a SMART-Mk sample barcode and Illumina barcodes. TruSeq adapter sequences, together with Illumina sample barcodes, were added in two successive PCR steps. The Illumina HiSeq platform was used with custom primers to sequence TCR alpha and beta cDNA libraries. The source study handled its data this way. MiGEC processed the raw reads to extract unique molecular identifiers, while MiXCR was used to determine the CDR3 positions. For each individual, recombination models were inferred using an EM algorithm with the repgenHMM and IGoR tools. The analysis of shared clonotypes was done with the tcR package in R, with sharing normalized by the product of cloneset sizes. To study raw recombination without the effects of thymic and clonal selection, out-of-frame nonproductive sequences were analyzed. Starting from the raw public reads, TCRdb applied fastp trimming at Q25, assembled clones with MiXCR and retained in-frame beta chains. Every CDR3 protein is listed once, alongside the most common genes and DNA of its rows. These V and J calls originate from TCRdb's pipeline instead of the authors' own analysis. The sample contains about 260,000 distinct CDR3 sequences, 5.5% to 7% of them found a single time. Of the sample, more than 3% falls within the top ten clones.

These data are also associated with another study on yellow fever vaccine responses in identical twins. The second paper states: According to the authors, in identical twins the way T cells responded to vaccination appeared partly convergent and partly personalized. Focusing on identical twins, the study followed the T cell clones that responded to the vaccine, and did so with precision.

The receptor was derived from a woman between 18 and 30 years old in good health. The sequenced material came from memory (CD45RO+) T cells sorted from blood. This specimen's cell subset or site label, per the study, means: CD45RO+ enriched T cells. The chain uses TRBV28 and TRBJ1-5; the D gene is not confidently resolved. The DNA sequence is given as TGTGCCAGCAGCCCGTCAGAGGGTAATCAGCCCCAGCATTTT. It specifies CASSPSEGNQPQHF.